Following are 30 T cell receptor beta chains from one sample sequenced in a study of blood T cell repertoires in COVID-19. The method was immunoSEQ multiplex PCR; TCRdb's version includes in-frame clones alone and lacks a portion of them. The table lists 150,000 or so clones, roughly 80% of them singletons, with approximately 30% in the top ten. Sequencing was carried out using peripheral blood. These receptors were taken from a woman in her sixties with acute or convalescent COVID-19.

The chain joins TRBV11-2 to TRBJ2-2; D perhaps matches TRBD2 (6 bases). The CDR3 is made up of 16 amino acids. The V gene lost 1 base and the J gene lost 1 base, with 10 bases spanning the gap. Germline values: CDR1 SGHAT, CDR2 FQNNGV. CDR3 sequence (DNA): TGTGCCAGCAGCTTAGCTAGGCGGGAGAACACCGGGGAGCTGTTTTTT. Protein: CASSLARRENTGELFF.

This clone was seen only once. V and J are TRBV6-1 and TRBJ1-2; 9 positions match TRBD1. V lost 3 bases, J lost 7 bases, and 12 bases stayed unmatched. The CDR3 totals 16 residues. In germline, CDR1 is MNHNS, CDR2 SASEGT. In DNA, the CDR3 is TGTGCCAGCAGTGATAACTACAGGGGGCAACCGGGTGGCTACACCTTC. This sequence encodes CASSDNYRGQPGGYTF.

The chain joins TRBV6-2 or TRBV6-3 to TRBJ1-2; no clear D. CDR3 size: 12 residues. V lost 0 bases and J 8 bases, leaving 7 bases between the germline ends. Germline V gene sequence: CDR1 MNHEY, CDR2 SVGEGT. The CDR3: CASSYSRAGYTF. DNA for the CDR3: TGTGCCAGCAGTTACTCGAGGGCAGGCTACACCTTC.

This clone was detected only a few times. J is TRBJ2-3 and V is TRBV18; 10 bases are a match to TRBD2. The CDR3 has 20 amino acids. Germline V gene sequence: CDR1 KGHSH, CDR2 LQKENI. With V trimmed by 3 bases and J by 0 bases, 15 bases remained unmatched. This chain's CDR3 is CASSPTTSGVTPRSTDTQYF. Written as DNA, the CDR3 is TGTGCCAGCTCACCGACTACTAGCGGGGTGACGCCCCGGAGCACAGATACGCAGTATTTT.

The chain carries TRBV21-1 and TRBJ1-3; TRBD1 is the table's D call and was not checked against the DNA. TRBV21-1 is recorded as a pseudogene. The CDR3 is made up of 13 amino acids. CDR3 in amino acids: CARGQISGNTIYF. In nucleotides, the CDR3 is TGTGCCAGAGGACAGATCTCTGGAAACACCATATATTTT.

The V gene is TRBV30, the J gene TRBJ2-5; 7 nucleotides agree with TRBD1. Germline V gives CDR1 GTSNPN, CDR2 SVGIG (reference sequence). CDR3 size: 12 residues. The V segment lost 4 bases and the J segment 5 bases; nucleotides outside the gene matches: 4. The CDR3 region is CAWNRDSETQYF. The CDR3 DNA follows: TGTGCCTGGAATCGGGACAGTGAGACCCAGTACTTC.

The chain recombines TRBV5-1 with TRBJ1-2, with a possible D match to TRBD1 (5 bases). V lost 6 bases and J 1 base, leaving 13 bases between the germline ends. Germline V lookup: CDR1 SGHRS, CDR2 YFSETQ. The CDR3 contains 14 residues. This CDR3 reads CASKRDRDNYGYTF. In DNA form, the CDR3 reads TGCGCCAGCAAACGTGACAGAGATAACTATGGCTACACCTTC.

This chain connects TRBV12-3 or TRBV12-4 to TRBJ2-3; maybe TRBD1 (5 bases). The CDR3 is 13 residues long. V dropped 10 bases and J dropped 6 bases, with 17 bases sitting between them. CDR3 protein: CAIGHATPDTQYF. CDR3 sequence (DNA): TGTGCCATCGGACACGCTACCCCGGATACGCAGTATTTT.

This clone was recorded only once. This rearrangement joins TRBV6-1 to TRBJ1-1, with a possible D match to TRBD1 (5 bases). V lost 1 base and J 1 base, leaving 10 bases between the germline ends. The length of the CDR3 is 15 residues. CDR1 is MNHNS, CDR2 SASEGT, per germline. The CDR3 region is CASSEGSGPNTEAFF. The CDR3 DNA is TGTGCCAGCAGTGAAGGATCAGGGCCGAACACTGAAGCTTTCTTT.

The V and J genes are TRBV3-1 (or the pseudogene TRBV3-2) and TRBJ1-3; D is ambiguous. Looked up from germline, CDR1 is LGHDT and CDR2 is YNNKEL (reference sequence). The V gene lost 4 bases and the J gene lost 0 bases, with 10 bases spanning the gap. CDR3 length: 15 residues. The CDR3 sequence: CASSLTVRSGNTIYF. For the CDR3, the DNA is TGTGCCAGCAGCCTTACAGTCCGCTCTGGAAACACCATATATTTT.

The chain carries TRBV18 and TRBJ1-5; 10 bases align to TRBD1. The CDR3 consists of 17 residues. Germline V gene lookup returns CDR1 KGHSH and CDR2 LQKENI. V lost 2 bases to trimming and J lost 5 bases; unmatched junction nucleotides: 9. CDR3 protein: CASSPRGGTGEDQPQHF. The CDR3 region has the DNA TGTGCCAGCTCACCAAGGGGCGGGACAGGGGAAGATCAGCCCCAGCATTTT.

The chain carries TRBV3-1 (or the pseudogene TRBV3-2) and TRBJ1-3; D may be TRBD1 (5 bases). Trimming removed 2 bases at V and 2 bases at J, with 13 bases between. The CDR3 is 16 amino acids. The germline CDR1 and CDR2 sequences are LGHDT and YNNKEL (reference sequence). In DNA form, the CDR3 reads TGTGCCAGCAGCCAACTGGAAAGGGGCCCTGGAAACACCATATATTTT. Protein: CASSQLERGPGNTIYF.

CDR3 amino acids: CASSPQYSNTEAFF. The CDR3 DNA reads as TGTGCCAGCTCACCACAGTACAGCAACACTGAAGCTTTCTTT. The chain is built from TRBV18 and TRBJ1-1; D ambiguous. Germline V gene lookup returns CDR1 KGHSH and CDR2 LQKENI. V was trimmed by 1 base and J by 2 bases, leaving 8 bases between them. The CDR3 has 14 amino acids.

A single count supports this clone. CDR3 sequence (DNA): TGCGCCAGCAGCTTGGCCGGGGCAGGGGAGACCGGGGAGCTGTTTTTT. As protein: CASSLAGAGETGELFF. V usage is TRBV5-1 and J usage is TRBJ2-2; D perhaps matches TRBD1 (6 bases). V shed 0 bases and J shed 5 bases, with 14 bases lying between them. Germline V gene sequence: CDR1 SGHRS, CDR2 YFSETQ. This CDR3 region has 16 residues.

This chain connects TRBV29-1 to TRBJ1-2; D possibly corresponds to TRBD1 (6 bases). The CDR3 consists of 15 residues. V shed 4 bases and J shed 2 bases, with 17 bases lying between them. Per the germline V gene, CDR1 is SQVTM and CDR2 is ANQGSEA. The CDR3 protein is CSVVIGGSVNYGYTF. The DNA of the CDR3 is TGCAGCGTTGTGATAGGGGGTTCAGTAAACTATGGCTACACCTTC.

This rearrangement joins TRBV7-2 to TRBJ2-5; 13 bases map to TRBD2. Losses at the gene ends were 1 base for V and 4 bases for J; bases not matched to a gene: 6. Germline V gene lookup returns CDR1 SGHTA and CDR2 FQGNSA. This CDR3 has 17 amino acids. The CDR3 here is CASSLGGTSGVGETQYF. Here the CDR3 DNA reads TGTGCCAGCAGCTTAGGGGGGACTAGCGGGGTGGGAGAGACCCAGTACTTC.

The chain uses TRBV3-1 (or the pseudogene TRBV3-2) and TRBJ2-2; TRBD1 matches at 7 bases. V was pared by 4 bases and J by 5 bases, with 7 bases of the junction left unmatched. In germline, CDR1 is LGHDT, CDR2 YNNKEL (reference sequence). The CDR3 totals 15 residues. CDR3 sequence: CASSPWAGGTGELFF. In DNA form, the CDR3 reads TGTGCCAGCAGCCCGTGGGCAGGGGGTACCGGGGAGCTGTTTTTT.

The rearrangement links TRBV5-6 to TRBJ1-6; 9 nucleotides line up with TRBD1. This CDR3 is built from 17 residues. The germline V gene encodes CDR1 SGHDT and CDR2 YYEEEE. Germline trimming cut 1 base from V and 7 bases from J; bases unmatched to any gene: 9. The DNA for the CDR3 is TGTGCCAGCAGCTTGCGCCCCACCGGGACAGGGAATTCACCCCTCCACTTT. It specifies CASSLRPTGTGNSPLHF. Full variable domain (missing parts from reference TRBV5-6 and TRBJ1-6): DAGVTQSPTHLIKTRGQQVTLRCSPKSGHDTVSWYQQALGQGPQFIFQYYEEEERQRGNFPDRFSGHQFPNYSSELNVNALLLGDSALYLCASSLRPTGTGNSPLHFGNGTRLTVT.

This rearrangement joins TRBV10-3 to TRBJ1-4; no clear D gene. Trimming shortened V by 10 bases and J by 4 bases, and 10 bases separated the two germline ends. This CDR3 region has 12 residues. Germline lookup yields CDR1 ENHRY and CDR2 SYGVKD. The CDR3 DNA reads TGTGCCACCTCCCCCCTTAATGAAAAACTGTTTTTT. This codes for CATSPLNEKLFF.

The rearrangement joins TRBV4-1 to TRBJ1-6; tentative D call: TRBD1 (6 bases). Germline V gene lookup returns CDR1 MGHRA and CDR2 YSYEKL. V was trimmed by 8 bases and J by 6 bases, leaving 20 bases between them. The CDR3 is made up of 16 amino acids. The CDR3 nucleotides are TGCGCCAGCGGACGACAGGCCTCCTCTCGTAATTCACCCCTCCACTTT. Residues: CASGRQASSRNSPLHF.

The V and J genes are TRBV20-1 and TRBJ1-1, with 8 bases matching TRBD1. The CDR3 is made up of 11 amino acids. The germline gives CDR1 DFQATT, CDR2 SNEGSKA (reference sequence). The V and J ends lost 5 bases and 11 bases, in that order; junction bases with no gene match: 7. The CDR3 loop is CSAGIRGHAFF. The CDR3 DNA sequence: TGCAGTGCTGGAATCAGGGGGCATGCTTTCTTT.

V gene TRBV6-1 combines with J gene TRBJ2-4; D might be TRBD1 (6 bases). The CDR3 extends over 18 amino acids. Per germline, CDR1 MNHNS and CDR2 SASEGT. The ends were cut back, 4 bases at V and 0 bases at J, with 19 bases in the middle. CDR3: CASSVGAWGTQAKNIQYF. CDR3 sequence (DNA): TGTGCCAGCAGTGTCGGTGCGTGGGGGACACAAGCCAAAAACATTCAGTACTTC.

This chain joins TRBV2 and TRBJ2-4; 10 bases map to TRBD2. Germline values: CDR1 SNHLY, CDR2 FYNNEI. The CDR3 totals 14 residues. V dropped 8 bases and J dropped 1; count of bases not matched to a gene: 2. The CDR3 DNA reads TGTGCCAGCGGGACTAGCGAGGCCAAAAACATTCAGTACTTC. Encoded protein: CASGTSEAKNIQYF.

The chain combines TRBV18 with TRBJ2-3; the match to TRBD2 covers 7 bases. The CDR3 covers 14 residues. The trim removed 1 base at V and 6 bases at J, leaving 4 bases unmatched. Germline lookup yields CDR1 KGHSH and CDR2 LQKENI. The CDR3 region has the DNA TGTGCCAGCTCACCACTGGGCGGGGGTGATACGCAGTATTTT. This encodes CASSPLGGGDTQYF.

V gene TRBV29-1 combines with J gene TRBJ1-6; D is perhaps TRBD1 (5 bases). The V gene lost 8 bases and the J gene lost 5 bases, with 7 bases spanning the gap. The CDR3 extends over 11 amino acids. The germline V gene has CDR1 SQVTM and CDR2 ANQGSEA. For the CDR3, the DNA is TGCAGCCTAGGGGATAATTCACCCCTCCACTTT. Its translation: CSLGDNSPLHF.

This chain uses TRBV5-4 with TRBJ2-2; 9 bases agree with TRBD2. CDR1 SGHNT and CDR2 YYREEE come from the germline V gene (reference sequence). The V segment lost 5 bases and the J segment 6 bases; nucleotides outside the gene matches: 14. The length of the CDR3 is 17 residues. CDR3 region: CASSPLSGGQSSGELFF. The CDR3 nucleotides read TGTGCCAGCAGTCCTCTTAGCGGGGGTCAAAGTTCCGGGGAGCTGTTTTTT. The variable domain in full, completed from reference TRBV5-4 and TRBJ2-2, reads ETGVTQSPTHLIKTRGQQVTLRCSSQSGHNTVSWYQQALGQGPQFIFQYYREEENGRGNFPPRFSGLQFPNYSSELNVNALELDDSALYLCASSPLSGGQSSGELFFGEGSRLTVL.

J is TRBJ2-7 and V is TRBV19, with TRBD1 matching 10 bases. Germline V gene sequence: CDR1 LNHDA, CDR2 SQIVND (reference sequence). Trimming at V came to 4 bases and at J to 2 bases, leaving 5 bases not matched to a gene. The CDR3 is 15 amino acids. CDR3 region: CASSTGQGGPYEQYF. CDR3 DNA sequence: TGTGCCAGTAGTACCGGACAGGGGGGCCCCTACGAGCAGTACTTC.

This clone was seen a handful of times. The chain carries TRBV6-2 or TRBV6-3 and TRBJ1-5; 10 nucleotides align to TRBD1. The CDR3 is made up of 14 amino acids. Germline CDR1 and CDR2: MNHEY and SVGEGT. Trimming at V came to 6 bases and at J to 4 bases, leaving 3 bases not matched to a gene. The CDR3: CASSRGQGNQPQHF. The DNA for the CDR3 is TGTGCCAGCAGCCGGGGACAGGGGAATCAGCCCCAGCATTTT.

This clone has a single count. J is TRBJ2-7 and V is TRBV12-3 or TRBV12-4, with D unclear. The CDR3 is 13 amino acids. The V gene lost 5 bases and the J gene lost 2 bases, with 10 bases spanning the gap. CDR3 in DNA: TGTGCCAGCAGTCTTTCGCCTACCTACGAGCAGTACTTC. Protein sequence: CASSLSPTYEQYF.

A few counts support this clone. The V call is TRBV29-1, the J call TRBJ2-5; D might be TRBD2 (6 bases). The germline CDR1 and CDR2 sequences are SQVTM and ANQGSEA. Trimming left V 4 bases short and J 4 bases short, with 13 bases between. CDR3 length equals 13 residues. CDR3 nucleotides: TGCAGCGTTGTTCCGGGAGTTATAGAGACCCAGTACTTC. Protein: CSVVPGVIETQYF.